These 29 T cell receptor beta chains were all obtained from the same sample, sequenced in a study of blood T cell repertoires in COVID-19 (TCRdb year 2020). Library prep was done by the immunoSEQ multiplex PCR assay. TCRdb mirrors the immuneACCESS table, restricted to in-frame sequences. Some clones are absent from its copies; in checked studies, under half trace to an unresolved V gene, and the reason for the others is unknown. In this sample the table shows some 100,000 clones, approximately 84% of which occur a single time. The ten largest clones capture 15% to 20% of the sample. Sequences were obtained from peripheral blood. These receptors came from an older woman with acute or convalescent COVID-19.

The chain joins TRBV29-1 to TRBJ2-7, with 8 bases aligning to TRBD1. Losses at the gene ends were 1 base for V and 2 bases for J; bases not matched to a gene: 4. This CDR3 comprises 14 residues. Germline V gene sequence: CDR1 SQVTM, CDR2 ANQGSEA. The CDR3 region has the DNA TGCAGCGTTGAAGCAGGGGGCAGCGCCTACGAGCAGTACTTC. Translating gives CSVEAGGSAYEQYF.

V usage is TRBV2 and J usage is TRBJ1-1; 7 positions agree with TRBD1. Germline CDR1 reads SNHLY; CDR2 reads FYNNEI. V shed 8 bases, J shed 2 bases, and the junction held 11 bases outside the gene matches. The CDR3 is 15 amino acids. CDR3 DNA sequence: TGTGCCAGCGCAGGCCGAAGGACAGGAAACACTGAAGCTTTCTTT. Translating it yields CASAGRRTGNTEAFF. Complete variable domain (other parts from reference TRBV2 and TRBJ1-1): EPEVTQTPSHQVTQMGQEVILRCVPISNHLYFYWYRQILGQKVEFLVSFYNNEISEKSEIFDDQFSVERPDGSNFTLKIRSTKLEDSAMYFCASAGRRTGNTEAFFGQGTRLTVV.

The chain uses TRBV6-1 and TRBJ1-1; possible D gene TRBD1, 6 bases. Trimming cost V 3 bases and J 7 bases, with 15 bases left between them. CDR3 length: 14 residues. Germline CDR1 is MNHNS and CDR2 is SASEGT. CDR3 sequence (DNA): TGTGCCAGCAGTGAGGGTGAAGGGGGTAATGAAGCTTTCTTT. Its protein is CASSEGEGGNEAFF.

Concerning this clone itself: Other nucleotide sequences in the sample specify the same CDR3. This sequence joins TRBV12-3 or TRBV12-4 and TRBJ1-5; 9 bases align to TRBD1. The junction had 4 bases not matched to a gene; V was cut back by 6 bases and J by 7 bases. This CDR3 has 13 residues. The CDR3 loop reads CASSLGQGQPQHF. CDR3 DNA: TGTGCCAGCAGCCTGGGACAGGGCCAGCCCCAGCATTTT.

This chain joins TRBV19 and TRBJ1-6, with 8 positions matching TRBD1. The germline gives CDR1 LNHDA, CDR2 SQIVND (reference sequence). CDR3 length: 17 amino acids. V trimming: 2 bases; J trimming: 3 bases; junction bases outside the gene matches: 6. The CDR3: CASSITGQGVYNSPLHF. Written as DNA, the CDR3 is TGTGCCAGTAGTATAACCGGACAGGGCGTCTATAATTCACCCCTCCACTTT. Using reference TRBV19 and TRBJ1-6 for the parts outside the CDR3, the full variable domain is DGGITQSPKYLFRKEGQNVTLSCEQNLNHDAMYWYRQDPGQGLRLIYYSQIVNDFQKGDIAEGYSVSREKKESFPLTVTSAQKNPTAFYLCASSITGQGVYNSPLHFGNGTRLTVT.

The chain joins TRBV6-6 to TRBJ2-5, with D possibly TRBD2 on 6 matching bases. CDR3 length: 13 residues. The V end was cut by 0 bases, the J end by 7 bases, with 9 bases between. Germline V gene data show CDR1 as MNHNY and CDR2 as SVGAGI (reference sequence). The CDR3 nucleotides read TGTGCCAGCAGTTACTCGGAGGGAGGGACCCAGTACTTC. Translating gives CASSYSEGGTQYF.

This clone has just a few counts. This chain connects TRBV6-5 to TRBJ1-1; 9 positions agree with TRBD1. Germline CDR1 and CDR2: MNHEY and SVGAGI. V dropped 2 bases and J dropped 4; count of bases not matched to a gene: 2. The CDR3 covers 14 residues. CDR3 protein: CASSYGQGSTEAFF. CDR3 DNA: TGTGCCAGCAGTTACGGACAGGGGAGCACTGAAGCTTTCTTT.

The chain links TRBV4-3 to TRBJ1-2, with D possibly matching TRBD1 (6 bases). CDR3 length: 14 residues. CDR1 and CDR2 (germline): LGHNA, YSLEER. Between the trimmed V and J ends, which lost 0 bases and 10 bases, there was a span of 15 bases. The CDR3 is CASSQDVNRAHYTF. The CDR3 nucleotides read TGCGCCAGCAGCCAAGACGTAAACAGGGCCCACTACACCTTC.

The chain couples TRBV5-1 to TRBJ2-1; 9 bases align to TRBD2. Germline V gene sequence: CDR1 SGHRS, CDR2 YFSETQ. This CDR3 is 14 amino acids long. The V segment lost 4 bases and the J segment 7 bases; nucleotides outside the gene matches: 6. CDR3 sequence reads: CASSILAGINEQFF. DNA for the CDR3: TGCGCCAGCAGCATCCTAGCGGGAATTAATGAGCAGTTCTTC.

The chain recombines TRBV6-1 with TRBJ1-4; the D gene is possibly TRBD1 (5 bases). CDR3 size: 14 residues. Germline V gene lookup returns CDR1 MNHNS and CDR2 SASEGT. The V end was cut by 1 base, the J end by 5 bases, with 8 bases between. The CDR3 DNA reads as TGTGCCAGCAGTGAAGAGGGGCGGAATGAAAAACTGTTTTTT. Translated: CASSEEGRNEKLFF.

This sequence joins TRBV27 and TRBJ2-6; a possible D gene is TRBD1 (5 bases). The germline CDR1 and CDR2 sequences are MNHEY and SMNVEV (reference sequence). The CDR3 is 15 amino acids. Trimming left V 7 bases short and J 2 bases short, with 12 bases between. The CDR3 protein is CASKSREAGANVLTF. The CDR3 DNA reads TGTGCCAGCAAAAGCAGGGAAGCTGGGGCCAACGTCCTGACTTTC.

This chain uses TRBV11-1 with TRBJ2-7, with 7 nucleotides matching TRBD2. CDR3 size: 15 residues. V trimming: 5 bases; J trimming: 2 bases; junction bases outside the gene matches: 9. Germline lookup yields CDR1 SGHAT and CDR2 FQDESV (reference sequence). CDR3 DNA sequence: TGTGCCAGCAGCCCTCGGCTGGGGACTACCTACGAGCAGTACTTC. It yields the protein CASSPRLGTTYEQYF.

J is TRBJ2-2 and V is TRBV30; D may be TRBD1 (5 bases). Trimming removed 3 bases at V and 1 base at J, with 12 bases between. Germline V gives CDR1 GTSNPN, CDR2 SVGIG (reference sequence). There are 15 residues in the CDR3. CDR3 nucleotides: TGTGCCTGGAGGGGTGACAGAAAGAACACCGGGGAGCTGTTTTTT. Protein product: CAWRGDRKNTGELFF.

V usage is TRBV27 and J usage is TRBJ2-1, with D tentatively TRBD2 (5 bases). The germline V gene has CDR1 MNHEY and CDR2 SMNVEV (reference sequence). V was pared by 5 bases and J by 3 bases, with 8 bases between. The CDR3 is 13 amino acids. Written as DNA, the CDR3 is TGTGCCAGCAGTACCGGGAACTACAATGAGCAGTTCTTC. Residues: CASSTGNYNEQFF.

CDR3 sequence: CASKSGRINGNTIYF. CDR3 in DNA: TGTGCCAGCAAAAGTGGCAGGATAAACGGAAACACCATATATTTT. This chain connects TRBV2 to TRBJ1-3, with D uncertain. The germline V and J ends were trimmed by 7 bases and 4 bases, with 17 bases remaining between them. CDR1 and CDR2 (germline): SNHLY, FYNNEI. CDR3 length equals 15 residues.

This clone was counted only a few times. The CDR3 bases are TGCGCCAGCAGCCATAGCGGGTTTGGCTCCTACGAGCAGTACTTC. Amino acid sequence: CASSHSGFGSYEQYF. This chain uses TRBV4-3 with TRBJ2-7, with 7 positions matching TRBD2. Germline loops: CDR1 LGHNA, CDR2 YSLEER. The J segment lost 0 bases and the V segment lost 3 bases, leaving 5 bases of the junction unmatched. The CDR3 has 15 residues.

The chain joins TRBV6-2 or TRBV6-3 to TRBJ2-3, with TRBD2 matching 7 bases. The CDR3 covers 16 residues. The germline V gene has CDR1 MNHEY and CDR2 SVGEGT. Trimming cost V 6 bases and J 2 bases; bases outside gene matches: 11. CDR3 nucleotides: TGTGCCAGCAGCGGTCTGGTAGCGGGTATCACAGATACGCAGTATTTT. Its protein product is CASSGLVAGITDTQYF.

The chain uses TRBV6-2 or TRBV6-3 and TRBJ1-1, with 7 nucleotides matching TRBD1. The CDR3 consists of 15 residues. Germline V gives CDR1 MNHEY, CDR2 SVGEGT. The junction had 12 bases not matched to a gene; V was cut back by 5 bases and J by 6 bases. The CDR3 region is CASSENRGGGAEAFF. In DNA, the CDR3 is TGTGCCAGCAGTGAGAACAGGGGAGGCGGCGCTGAAGCTTTCTTT.

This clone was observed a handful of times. Here the CDR3 DNA reads TGTGCCAGCAGCTTGAAACAGGGGTTATATAGCAATCAGCCCCAGCATTTT. Its translation: CASSLKQGLYSNQPQHF. V usage is TRBV5-6 and J usage is TRBJ1-5; 7 bases match TRBD1. The germline V gene encodes CDR1 SGHDT and CDR2 YYEEEE. This CDR3 contains 17 residues. The junction had 7 bases not matched to a gene; V was cut back by 1 base and J by 0 bases.

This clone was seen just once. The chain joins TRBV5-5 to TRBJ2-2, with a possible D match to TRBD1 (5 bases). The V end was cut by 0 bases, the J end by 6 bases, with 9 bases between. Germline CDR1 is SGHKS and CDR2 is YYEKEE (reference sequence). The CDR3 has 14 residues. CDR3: CASSLVQTAGELFF. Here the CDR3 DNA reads TGTGCCAGCAGCTTGGTACAGACAGCCGGGGAGCTGTTTTTT.

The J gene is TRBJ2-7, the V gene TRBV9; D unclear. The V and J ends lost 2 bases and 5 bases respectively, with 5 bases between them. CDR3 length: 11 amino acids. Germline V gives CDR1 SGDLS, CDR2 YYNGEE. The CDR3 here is CASSVGHEQYF. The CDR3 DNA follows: TGTGCCAGCAGCGTTGGGCACGAGCAGTACTTC.

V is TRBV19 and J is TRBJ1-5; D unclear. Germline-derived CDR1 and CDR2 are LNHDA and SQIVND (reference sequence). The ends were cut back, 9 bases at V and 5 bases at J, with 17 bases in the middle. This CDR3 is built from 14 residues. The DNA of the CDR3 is TGTGCCAGCACCTCTTCAGGAACCTATCAGCCCCAGCATTTT. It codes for CASTSSGTYQPQHF.

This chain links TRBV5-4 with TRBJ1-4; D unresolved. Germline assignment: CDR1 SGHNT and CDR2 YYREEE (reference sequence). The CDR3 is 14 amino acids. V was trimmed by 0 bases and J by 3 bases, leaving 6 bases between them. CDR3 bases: TGTGCCAGCAGCTTGGACTCATCTAATGAAAAACTGTTTTTT. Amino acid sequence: CASSLDSSNEKLFF.

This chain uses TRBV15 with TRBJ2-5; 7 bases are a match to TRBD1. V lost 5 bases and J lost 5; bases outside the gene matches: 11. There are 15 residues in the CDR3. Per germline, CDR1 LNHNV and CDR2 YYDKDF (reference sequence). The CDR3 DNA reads TGTGCCACCAGCGGGGGCGGGCAGGGGGAGGAGACCCAGTACTTC. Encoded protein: CATSGGGQGEETQYF.

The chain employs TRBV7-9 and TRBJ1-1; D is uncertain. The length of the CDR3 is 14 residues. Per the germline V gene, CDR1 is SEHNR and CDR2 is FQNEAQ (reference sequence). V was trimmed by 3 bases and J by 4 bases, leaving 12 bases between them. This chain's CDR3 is CASSLGVEGTEAFF. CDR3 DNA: TGTGCCAGCAGCTTGGGAGTGGAGGGCACTGAAGCTTTCTTT.

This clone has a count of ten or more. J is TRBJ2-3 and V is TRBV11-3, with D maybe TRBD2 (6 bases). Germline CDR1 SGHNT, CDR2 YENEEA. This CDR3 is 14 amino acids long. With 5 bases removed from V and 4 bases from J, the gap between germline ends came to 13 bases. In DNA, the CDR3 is TGTGCCAGCAGCCAGTGGGGGGTCTCAGATACGCAGTATTTT. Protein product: CASSQWGVSDTQYF. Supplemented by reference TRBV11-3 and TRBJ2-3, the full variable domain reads EAGVVQSPRYKIIEKKQPVAFWCNPISGHNTLYWYLQNLGQGPELLIRYENEEAVDDSQLPKDRFSAERLKGVDSTLKIQPAELGDSAVYLCASSQWGVSDTQYFGPGTRLTVL.

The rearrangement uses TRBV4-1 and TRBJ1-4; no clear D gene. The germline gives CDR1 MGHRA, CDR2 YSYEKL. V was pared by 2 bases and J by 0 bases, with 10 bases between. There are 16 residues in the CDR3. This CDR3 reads CASSQSRTATNEKLFF. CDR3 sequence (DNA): TGCGCCAGCAGCCAAAGTCGGACTGCAACTAATGAAAAACTGTTTTTT.

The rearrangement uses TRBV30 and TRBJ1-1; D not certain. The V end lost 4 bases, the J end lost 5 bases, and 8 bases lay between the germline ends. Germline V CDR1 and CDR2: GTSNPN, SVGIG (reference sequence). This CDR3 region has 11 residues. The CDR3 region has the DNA TGTGCCTGGATCCAACAGACTGAAGCTTTCTTT. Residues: CAWIQQTEAFF.

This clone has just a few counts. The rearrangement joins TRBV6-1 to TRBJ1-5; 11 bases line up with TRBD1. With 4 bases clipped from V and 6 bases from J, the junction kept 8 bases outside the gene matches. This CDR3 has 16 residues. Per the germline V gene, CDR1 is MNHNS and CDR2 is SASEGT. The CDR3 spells CASSVTGQGAFQPQHF. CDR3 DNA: TGTGCCAGCAGTGTAACCGGACAGGGGGCTTTTCAGCCCCAGCATTTT.